A selection of T cell receptor beta chains follows, all from one sample in a study of response to subunit inactivated influenza vaccine. TCRdb passed the RT-PCR reads through MiXCR, listing each CDR3 protein once. The data show 550,000 to 600,000 distinct CDR3 sequences, about 10% seen once. Sequencing used PBMCs from blood, obtained on the day of vaccination. The source is a man in his fifties who received an inactivated influenza vaccine. Each CDR3 is given without its conserved first and last residue.

>TRBV7-8
ASSLGASVDTQY
>TRBV7-3
ASSFSGGLTDTQY
>TRBV12-3/TRBV12-4
ASSRGGESSYEQY
>TRBV5-1
ASSLGAGYRYEQY
>TRBV20-1
SARVSSGRSEQY
>TRBV19
ASKKASEQY
>TRBV4-2
ASSQVWGNEQF
>TRBV7-3
ASSPTTEDTQY
>TRBV27
ASSFWAATNTGELF
>TRBV6-5
ASTSNPAGPDEQY
>TRBV21-1
ASSKALRQGDYGYT
>TRBV20-1
SELKGYEQY
>TRBV5-5
ASSTTMNTEAF
>TRBV6-1
ASATSGGYEQY
>TRBV2
ASSVRDLRGANVLT
>TRBV20-1
SARDTFGLASQEIQY
>TRBV4-3
ASSRDRTGTTGELF
>TRBV7-2
ASSFSSGGGEQY
>TRBV29-1
SVGTSAGSYEQY
>TRBV24-1
ATSDSGTGIGELF
>TRBV20-1
SAREARLGDEQF
>TRBV2
ASGLTVMNTEAF
>TRBV6-1
ASSQTLSGANVLT
>TRBV28
ASSWSAGEAYEQY
>TRBV4-2
ASSQDVLVEETQY
>TRBV5-1
ASSPWDRGYEQY
>TRBV4-1
ASSQYDGDSTDTQY
>TRBV24-1
ATSEGTVNYGYT
>TRBV5-1
ASSWDRTTYEQY
>TRBV12-3/TRBV12-4
ASSKTSGLSYEQY
>TRBV4-3
ASSQDLKQNEQF
>TRBV28
ASSEIGTGATEAF
>TRBV7-2
ASSLDRGVYT
>TRBV5-1
ASSFGTGGSYEQY
>TRBV7-9
ASSLGQGANYGYT
>TRBV11-2
ASSLDGTYGYT
>TRBV4-1
ASSQDRDRIYEQY
>TRBV27
ASRISGLDTQY
>TRBV28
ASSDPVGRGADTQY
>TRBV12-3/TRBV12-4
ASSFLLGGGGQY
>TRBV12-3/TRBV12-4
ASSLEGYSGNTIY
>TRBV14
ASSRLSGSFYEQY
>TRBV12-3/TRBV12-4
ASRSGTANTEAF
>TRBV12-3/TRBV12-4
ASSPRTSGNTDTQY
>TRBV25-1
ASSGVSNKETQY
>TRBV12-3/TRBV12-4
ASAAASLAGVTGELF
>TRBV11-2
ASSLDRRAGGGEQY
>TRBV6-5
ASSYRGPGNEQF
>TRBV4-2
ASSQPGNNQPQH
>TRBV11-1
ASTEFRLAGGSLIYEQY
>TRBV27
ASRLGGRPTDTQY
>TRBV10-3
AIMGIQVDTQY
>TRBV7-2
ASSPRGRGYVEQF
>TRBV27
ASSLRPGLAGEGSYEQY
>TRBV29-1
SVRRGSINEQY
>TRBV5-1
ASSFLSSYNEQF
>TRBV7-9
ASSLDYYGNTIY
>TRBV7-9
ASSPLGTSGRNEQF